Listed below are T cell receptor beta chains from one sample, sequenced in a study of cytomegalovirus exposure and HLA in healthy donors. Profiling relied on immunoSEQ multiplex PCR, and the TCRdb table lists in-frame clones only, not all of them. The table lists 150,000 to 200,000 clones, roughly 80% of them singletons. The specimen was PBMCs. These receptors all come from a woman younger than 30 in good health and CMV-seronegative. Each CDR3 is given with its conserved first and last residue. D genes are given only for firm matches. Clone size is stated in some rows and not others, as once, few, many or a class when expanded.

CDR3 protein: CAWELARTDTQYF
CDR3 DNA: TGTGCCTGGGAACTAGCGCGCACAGATACGCAGTATTTT
clone size: once
CDR3 length: 13
J gene: TRBJ2-3
D gene: TRBD2
V gene: TRBV30

CDR3 protein: CASSGARGTGELFF
CDR3 DNA: TGTGCCAGCAGCGGCGCGCGGGGCACCGGGGAGCTGTTTTTT
clone size: .
CDR3 length: 14
J gene: TRBJ2-2
D gene: .
V gene: TRBV4-2

CDR3 protein: CASSARQGNTGELFF
CDR3 DNA: TGTGCCAGCAGCGCCCGACAGGGGAACACCGGGGAGCTGTTTTTT
clone size: .
CDR3 length: 15
J gene: TRBJ2-2
D gene: TRBD1
V gene: TRBV9

CDR3 protein: CAWTVGVRGNSPLHF
CDR3 DNA: TGTGCCTGGACGGTTGGGGTCAGGGGAAATTCACCCCTCCACTTT
clone size: .
CDR3 length: 15
J gene: TRBJ1-6
D gene: .
V gene: TRBV30

CDR3 protein: CATSRDKGVAGVSDTQYF
CDR3 DNA: TGTGCCACCAGCAGAGATAAGGGGGTAGCGGGAGTCTCAGATACGCAGTATTTT
clone size: .
CDR3 length: 18
J gene: TRBJ2-3
D gene: TRBD2
V gene: TRBV15

CDR3 protein: CAISRGEVTEAFF
CDR3 DNA: TGTGCCATCAGTCGAGGGGAGGTCACTGAAGCTTTCTTT
clone size: .
CDR3 length: 13
J gene: TRBJ1-1
D gene: .
V gene: TRBV10-3

CDR3 protein: CASSRDTAYEQYF
CDR3 DNA: TGTGCCAGCAGCCGGGACACTGCCTACGAGCAGTACTTC
clone size: once
CDR3 length: 13
J gene: TRBJ2-7
D gene: .
V gene: TRBV25-1

CDR3 protein: CASSLQGAGVMVEQFF
CDR3 DNA: TGTGCCAGCAGCCTACAGGGGGCGGGAGTGATGGTTGAGCAGTTCTTC
clone size: .
CDR3 length: 16
J gene: TRBJ2-1
D gene: TRBD1
V gene: TRBV27

CDR3 protein: CSVVDREDGYTF
CDR3 DNA: TGCAGCGTTGTGGACAGGGAAGATGGCTACACCTTC
clone size: .
CDR3 length: 12
J gene: TRBJ1-2
D gene: TRBD1
V gene: TRBV29-1

CDR3 protein: CASSGGDVAPFF
CDR3 DNA: TGTGCCAGCAGCGGCGGCGACGTAGCCCCGTTCTTC
clone size: .
CDR3 length: 12
J gene: TRBJ2-1
D gene: .
V gene: TRBV6-6

CDR3 protein: CASSSPLGREPDTQYF
CDR3 DNA: TGTGCCAGCAGCAGCCCTTTAGGGCGGGAGCCAGATACGCAGTATTTT
clone size: .
CDR3 length: 16
J gene: TRBJ2-3
D gene: TRBD2
V gene: TRBV27

CDR3 protein: CSVAGLDNEKLFF
CDR3 DNA: TGCAGCGTTGCGGGTCTTGATAATGAAAAACTGTTTTTT
clone size: .
CDR3 length: 13
J gene: TRBJ1-4
D gene: .
V gene: TRBV29-1

CDR3 protein: CASSRYRGGDEKLFF
CDR3 DNA: TGTGCCAGCAGCAGATACAGGGGAGGAGATGAAAAACTGTTTTTT
clone size: .
CDR3 length: 15
J gene: TRBJ1-4
D gene: TRBD1
V gene: TRBV28

CDR3 protein: CASSELLGTGNTEAFF
CDR3 DNA: TGTGCCAGCAGTGAACTTCTCGGGACAGGGAACACTGAAGCTTTCTTT
clone size: .
CDR3 length: 16
J gene: TRBJ1-1
D gene: TRBD1
V gene: TRBV6-1

CDR3 protein: CASSLGGAGQETQYF
CDR3 DNA: TGTGCCAGCAGCTTAGGAGGAGCGGGACAAGAGACCCAGTACTTC
clone size: .
CDR3 length: 15
J gene: TRBJ2-5
D gene: TRBD2
V gene: TRBV7-2

CDR3 protein: CASSQSGRARFDNEQFF
CDR3 DNA: TGTGCCAGCAGCCAAAGCGGGAGGGCCCGATTTGACAATGAGCAGTTCTTC
clone size: .
CDR3 length: 17
J gene: TRBJ2-1
D gene: TRBD2
V gene: TRBV14

CDR3 protein: CASGRAGSEQFF
CDR3 DNA: TGTGCTAGCGGGAGGGCCGGAAGTGAGCAGTTCTTC
clone size: .
CDR3 length: 12
J gene: TRBJ2-1
D gene: TRBD2
V gene: TRBV28

CDR3 protein: CASSVSGEGSYNEQFF
CDR3 DNA: TGTGCCAGCAGCGTTAGCGGGGAGGGATCCTACAATGAGCAGTTCTTC
clone size: .
CDR3 length: 16
J gene: TRBJ2-1
D gene: TRBD2
V gene: TRBV11-2

CDR3 protein: CASSLDGTGWDTQYF
CDR3 DNA: TGCGCCAGCAGCTTGGACGGTACGGGATGGGATACGCAGTATTTT
clone size: .
CDR3 length: 15
J gene: TRBJ2-3
D gene: .
V gene: TRBV5-1

CDR3 protein: CASSPGRGGEQFF
CDR3 DNA: TGTGCCAGCAGTCCCGGGCGGGGGGGTGAGCAGTTCTTC
clone size: .
CDR3 length: 13
J gene: TRBJ2-1
D gene: TRBD2
V gene: TRBV7-2

CDR3 protein: CASRNTGAYEQYF
CDR3 DNA: TGTGCCAGCAGAAACACGGGAGCGTACGAGCAGTACTTC
clone size: .
CDR3 length: 13
J gene: TRBJ2-7
D gene: .
V gene: TRBV27

CDR3 protein: CASSLTGDGYTF
CDR3 DNA: TGTGCCAGTAGTTTGACAGGGGATGGCTACACCTTC
clone size: .
CDR3 length: 12
J gene: TRBJ1-2
D gene: TRBD1
V gene: TRBV19

CDR3 protein: CASSSGRGGQPQHF
CDR3 DNA: TGTGCCAGCAGCTCCGGGCGGGGGGGTCAGCCCCAGCATTTT
clone size: .
CDR3 length: 14
J gene: TRBJ1-5
D gene: .
V gene: TRBV11-2

CDR3 protein: CASSEGLYQPQHF
CDR3 DNA: TGCGCCAGCAGTGAGGGCCTTTATCAGCCCCAGCATTTT
clone size: .
CDR3 length: 13
J gene: TRBJ1-5
D gene: .
V gene: TRBV10-2

CDR3 protein: CAWRPGTGGYPRTGELFF
CDR3 DNA: TGTGCCTGGAGACCCGGGACAGGGGGCTATCCGAGGACCGGGGAGCTGTTTTTT
clone size: .
CDR3 length: 18
J gene: TRBJ2-2
D gene: TRBD1
V gene: TRBV30

CDR3 protein: CASSQPGLDSYNEQFF
CDR3 DNA: TGCGCCAGCAGCCAACCGGGACTTGACTCCTACAATGAGCAGTTCTTC
clone size: .
CDR3 length: 16
J gene: TRBJ2-1
D gene: .
V gene: TRBV4-3

CDR3 protein: CASRGWEGQNTGELFF
CDR3 DNA: TGTGCCAGCAGGGGATGGGAGGGCCAAAACACCGGGGAGCTGTTTTTT
clone size: once
CDR3 length: 16
J gene: TRBJ2-2
D gene: TRBD2
V gene: TRBV27

CDR3 protein: CASSYPELAQNIQYF
CDR3 DNA: TGTGCCAGCAGTTACCCCGAGCTAGCCCAAAACATTCAGTACTTC
clone size: .
CDR3 length: 15
J gene: TRBJ2-4
D gene: .
V gene: TRBV6-6

CDR3 protein: CASSYGGAGANVLTF
CDR3 DNA: TGTGCCAGCAGCTACGGAGGGGCTGGGGCCAACGTCCTGACTTTC
clone size: .
CDR3 length: 15
J gene: TRBJ2-6
D gene: .
V gene: TRBV7-2

CDR3 protein: CASSQGGGVPTEAFF
CDR3 DNA: TGCGCCAGCAGCCAAGGCGGAGGGGTACCGACTGAAGCTTTCTTT
clone size: once
CDR3 length: 15
J gene: TRBJ1-1
D gene: .
V gene: TRBV4-1

CDR3 protein: CASSSVPGQGAGELFF
CDR3 DNA: TGTGCCAGCAGCTCCGTCCCGGGACAGGGGGCGGGGGAGCTGTTTTTT
clone size: .
CDR3 length: 16
J gene: TRBJ2-2
D gene: TRBD1
V gene: TRBV5-5

CDR3 protein: CASSSTSGRTGELFF
CDR3 DNA: TGTGCCAGCAGCTCGACTAGCGGCCGAACCGGGGAGCTGTTTTTT
clone size: .
CDR3 length: 15
J gene: TRBJ2-2
D gene: TRBD2
V gene: TRBV11-2

CDR3 protein: CASSPQQGRGETQYF
CDR3 DNA: TGTGCCAGCAGCCCCCAGCAGGGGCGAGGAGAGACCCAGTACTTC
clone size: .
CDR3 length: 15
J gene: TRBJ2-5
D gene: .
V gene: TRBV7-2

CDR3 protein: CASSPETGLMHEKLFF
CDR3 DNA: TGTGCCAGCAGCCCCGAAACAGGGCTTATGCATGAAAAACTGTTTTTT
clone size: .
CDR3 length: 16
J gene: TRBJ1-4
D gene: .
V gene: TRBV7-8

CDR3 protein: CASSLDPHSNQPQHF
CDR3 DNA: TGTGCCAGCAGCTTAGACCCACATAGCAATCAGCCCCAGCATTTT
clone size: .
CDR3 length: 15
J gene: TRBJ1-5
D gene: .
V gene: TRBV7-2

CDR3 protein: CASSSNRDRGYEQYF
CDR3 DNA: TGTGCCAGCAGTTCCAACCGGGACAGGGGTTACGAGCAGTACTTC
clone size: .
CDR3 length: 15
J gene: TRBJ2-7
D gene: TRBD1
V gene: TRBV27

CDR3 protein: CASSSNSVETQYF
CDR3 DNA: TGTGCCAGCAGTTCCAACAGTGTCGAGACCCAGTACTTC
clone size: once
CDR3 length: 13
J gene: TRBJ2-5
D gene: .
V gene: TRBV25-1

CDR3 protein: CTWNMAENTEAFF
CDR3 DNA: TGTACCTGGAATATGGCAGAGAACACTGAAGCTTTCTTT
clone size: .
CDR3 length: 13
J gene: TRBJ1-1
D gene: .
V gene: TRBV30

CDR3 protein: CAWSGRGPGGYTF
CDR3 DNA: TGTGCCTGGAGTGGAAGGGGTCCTGGGGGCTACACCTTC
clone size: .
CDR3 length: 13
J gene: TRBJ1-2
D gene: .
V gene: TRBV30

CDR3 protein: CASSPQGTKNTGELFF
CDR3 DNA: TGTGCCAGCAGTCCGCAGGGGACCAAGAACACCGGGGAGCTGTTTTTT
clone size: .
CDR3 length: 16
J gene: TRBJ2-2
D gene: .
V gene: TRBV27

CDR3 protein: CASSQVGSAASEQFF
CDR3 DNA: TGCGCCAGCAGCCAAGTCGGCAGTGCGGCATCGGAGCAGTTCTTC
clone size: .
CDR3 length: 15
J gene: TRBJ2-1
D gene: .
V gene: TRBV4-3

CDR3 protein: CSVDLTGANTGELFF
CDR3 DNA: TGCAGCGTTGACCTGACAGGGGCTAACACCGGGGAGCTGTTTTTT
clone size: .
CDR3 length: 15
J gene: TRBJ2-2
D gene: TRBD1
V gene: TRBV29-1

CDR3 protein: CASSSGLAGITDTQYF
CDR3 DNA: TGTGCCAGCAGCTCGGGACTAGCGGGGATCACAGATACGCAGTATTTT
clone size: .
CDR3 length: 16
J gene: TRBJ2-3
D gene: TRBD2
V gene: TRBV5-6

CDR3 protein: CASSLVILPGQGHYGYTF
CDR3 DNA: TGTGCCAGCAGCTTGGTCATACTCCCGGGACAGGGTCACTATGGCTACACCTTC
clone size: .
CDR3 length: 18
J gene: TRBJ1-2
D gene: TRBD1
V gene: TRBV7-8

CDR3 protein: CASILYSGQLTGELFF
CDR3 DNA: TGTGCCAGCATCCTTTATTCGGGACAGCTCACCGGGGAGCTGTTTTTT
clone size: few
CDR3 length: 16
J gene: TRBJ2-2
D gene: TRBD1
V gene: TRBV7-9

CDR3 protein: CASSLWTTSGELFF
CDR3 DNA: TGTGCCAGCAGCTTGTGGACTACCTCCGGGGAGCTGTTTTTT
clone size: .
CDR3 length: 14
J gene: TRBJ2-2
D gene: .
V gene: TRBV5-4